This passage covers 2 T cell receptor beta chains from one sample sequenced in a study of OX40 agonist ivuxolimab in advanced cancers. The data were produced by immunoSEQ multiplex PCR, yet TCRdb's version contains in-frame clones alone and is incomplete. This sample carries roughly 74,000 clones, about 87% of them seen once, and the ten largest clones take roughly 0.54%. The sequencing used CD4+ or CD8+ T cells sorted from blood, collected in a trial of the OX40 agonist ivuxolimab. These receptors originate from an adult with an advanced solid tumor such as melanoma, head and neck, liver or kidney cancer.

By its share, this clone is medium-sized. The J gene is TRBJ1-6, the V gene TRBV11-2; 8 bases align to TRBD1. Germline assignment: CDR1 SGHAT and CDR2 FQNNGV. The CDR3 totals 17 residues. The trim removed 1 base at V and 9 bases at J, leaving 11 bases unmatched. The CDR3 bases are TGTGCCAGCAGCTTAGGCGACAGGGGAGGGTTCGGTTCACCCCTCCACTTT. Protein: CASSLGDRGGFGSPLHF.

This chain joins TRBV15 and TRBJ1-5; D not resolved. The CDR3 spans 12 residues. Germline loops: CDR1 LNHNV, CDR2 YYDKDF (reference sequence). V gave up 0 bases and J gave up 5 bases, with 2 bases separating them. In DNA form, the CDR3 reads TGTGCCACCAGCAGAGATGATCAGCCCCAGCATTTT. Translated: CATSRDDQPQHF. Full variable domain (missing parts from reference TRBV15 and TRBJ1-5): DAMVIQNPRYQVTQFGKPVTLSCSQTLNHNVMYWYQQKSSQAPKLLFHYYDKDFNNEADTPDNFQSRRPNTSFCFLDIRSPGLGDTAMYLCATSRDDQPQHFGDGTRLSIL.